The source of this TCR beta chain is a study of T-cell memory formation after mild COVID-19. Study-wide background: TCR clusters mostly belonged to single donors. Study outcomes and limitations: Confirmation of SARS-CoV-2 specificity was lacking for second-wave clones peaking day 37. That cross-reactive memory joined was suggested by some responding clones appearing in pre-infection memory.

TCRdb reanalysed the 5' RACE reads using MiXCR and keeps one entry per CDR3 protein. Of tens of thousands of distinct CDR3 sequences listed, 16% are singletons. V dropped 1 base and J dropped 0 bases, with 10 bases sitting between them. Germline V gives CDR1 SEHNR, CDR2 FQNEAQ (reference sequence). This CDR3 has 15 amino acids. There are many counts of this clonotype. Its antigen remains unidentified. This TCR was sampled from an adult woman who had mild COVID-19 (a few samples of this study predate the infection). Cell type and time point are not known. The chain has TRBV7-9 and TRBJ2-7; D is uncertain. The sample was PBMCs or a T cell subset sorted from them (not recorded which). The CDR3 DNA sequence: TGTGCCAGCAGCTTAGTCAGCGTAAGCTCCTACGAGCAGTACTTC. Amino acid sequence: CASSLVSVSSYEQYF.